This TCR beta chain was sequenced during a study of blood T cell repertoires in COVID-19. Study summary: From the United States, Italy and Spain came samples of acute and convalescent COVID-19.

CDR3 size: 14 residues. Germline values: CDR1 KGHSH, CDR2 LQKENI. The ends were cut back, 3 bases at V and 3 bases at J, with 12 bases in the middle. Sequenced by immunoSEQ multiplex PCR; TCRdb stores in-frame clones only, minus some. In the table there are more than 300,000 clones, 90% of which are singletons. The genes are TRBV18 and TRBJ2-7; possibly TRBD1 for D (6 bases). What was sequenced was PBMCs or T cells enriched from blood (not recorded which). The clonotype was recovered from a young woman who had been exposed to COVID-19. The CDR3 region has the DNA TGTGCCAGCTCACCGCAGGGGTCGGACTACGAGCAGTACTTC. Translation: CASSPQGSDYEQYF.